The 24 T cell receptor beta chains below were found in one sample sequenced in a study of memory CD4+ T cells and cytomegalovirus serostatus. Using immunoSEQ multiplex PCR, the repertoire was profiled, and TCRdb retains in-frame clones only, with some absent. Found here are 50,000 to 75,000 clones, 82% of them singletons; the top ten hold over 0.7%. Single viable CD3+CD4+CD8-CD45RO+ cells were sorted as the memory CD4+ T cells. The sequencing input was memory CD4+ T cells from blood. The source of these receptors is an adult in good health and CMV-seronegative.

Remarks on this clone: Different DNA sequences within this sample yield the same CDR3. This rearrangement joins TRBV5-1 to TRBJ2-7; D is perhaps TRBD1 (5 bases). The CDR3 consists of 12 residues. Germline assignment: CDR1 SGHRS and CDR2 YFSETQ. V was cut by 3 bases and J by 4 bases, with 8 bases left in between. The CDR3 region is CASSSQGYEQYF. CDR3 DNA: TGCGCCAGCAGCTCCCAGGGATACGAGCAGTACTTC.

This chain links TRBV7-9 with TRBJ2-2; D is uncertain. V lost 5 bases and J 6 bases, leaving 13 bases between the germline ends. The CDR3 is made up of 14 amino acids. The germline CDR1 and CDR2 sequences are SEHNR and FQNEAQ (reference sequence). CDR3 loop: CASSEQAYSGELFF. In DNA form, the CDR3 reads TGTGCCAGCAGCGAACAAGCCTATTCCGGGGAGCTGTTTTTT.

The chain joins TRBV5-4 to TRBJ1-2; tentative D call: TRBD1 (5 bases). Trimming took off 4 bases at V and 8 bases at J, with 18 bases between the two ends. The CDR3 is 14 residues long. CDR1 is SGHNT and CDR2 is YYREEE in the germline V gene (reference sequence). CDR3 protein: CASSPGVGRRGYTF. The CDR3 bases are TGTGCCAGCAGCCCCGGGGTGGGGCGAAGAGGCTACACCTTC.

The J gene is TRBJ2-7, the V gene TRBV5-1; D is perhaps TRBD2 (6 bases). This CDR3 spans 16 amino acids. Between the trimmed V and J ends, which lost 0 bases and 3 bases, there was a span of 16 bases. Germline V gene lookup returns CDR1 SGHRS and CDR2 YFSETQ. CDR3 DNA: TGCGCCAGCAGCTTGGGGGTAGGAGGGCGGAGCTACGAGCAGTACTTC. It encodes CASSLGVGGRSYEQYF.

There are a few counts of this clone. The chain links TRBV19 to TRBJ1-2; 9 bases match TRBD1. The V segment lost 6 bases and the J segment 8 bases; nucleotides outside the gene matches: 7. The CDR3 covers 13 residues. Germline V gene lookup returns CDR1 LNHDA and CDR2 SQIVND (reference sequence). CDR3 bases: TGTGCCAGTAGCCAGGACAGGGGATTAGGCTACACCTTC. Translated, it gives CASSQDRGLGYTF.

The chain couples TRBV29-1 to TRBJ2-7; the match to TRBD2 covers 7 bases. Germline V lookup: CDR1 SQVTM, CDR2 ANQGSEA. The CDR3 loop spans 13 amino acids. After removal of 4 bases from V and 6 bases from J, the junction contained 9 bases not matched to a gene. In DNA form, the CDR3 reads TGCAGCGTTGGCCGGGGCGGGAGTCTCGAGCAGTACTTC. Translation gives CSVGRGGSLEQYF.

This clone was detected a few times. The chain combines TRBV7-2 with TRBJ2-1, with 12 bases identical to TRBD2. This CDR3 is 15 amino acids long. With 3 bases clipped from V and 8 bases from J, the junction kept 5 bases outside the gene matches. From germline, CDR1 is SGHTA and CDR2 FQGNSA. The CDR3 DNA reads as TGTGCCAGCAGCTTTGCTAGCGGGGGGGTGTATGAGCAGTTCTTC. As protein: CASSFASGGVYEQFF.

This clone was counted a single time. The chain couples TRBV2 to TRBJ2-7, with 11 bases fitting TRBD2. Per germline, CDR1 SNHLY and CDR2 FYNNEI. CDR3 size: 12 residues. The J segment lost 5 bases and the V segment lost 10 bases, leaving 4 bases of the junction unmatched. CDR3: CATLLAGDEQYF. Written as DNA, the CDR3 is TGTGCCACCCTACTAGCGGGAGACGAGCAGTACTTC.

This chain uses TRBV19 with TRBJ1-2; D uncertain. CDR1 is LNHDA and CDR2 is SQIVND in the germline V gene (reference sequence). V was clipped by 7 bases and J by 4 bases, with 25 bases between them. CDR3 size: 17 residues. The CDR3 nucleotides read TGTGCCAGTAATCAGAGGCAGGCTTCCCAAACCAGCTATGGCTACACCTTC. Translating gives CASNQRQASQTSYGYTF.

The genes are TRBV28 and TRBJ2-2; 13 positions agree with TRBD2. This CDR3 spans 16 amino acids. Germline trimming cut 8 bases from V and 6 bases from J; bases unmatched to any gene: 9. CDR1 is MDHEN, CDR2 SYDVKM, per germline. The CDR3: CASETSGGAIAGELFF. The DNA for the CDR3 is TGTGCCAGCGAAACTAGCGGGGGGGCAATCGCCGGGGAGCTGTTTTTT.

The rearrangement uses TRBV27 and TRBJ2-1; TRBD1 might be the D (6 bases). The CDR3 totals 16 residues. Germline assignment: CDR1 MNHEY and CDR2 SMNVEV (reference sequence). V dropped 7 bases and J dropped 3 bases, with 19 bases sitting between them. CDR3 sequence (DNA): TGTGCCAGCACCCATGGTCAGGGGCGCTTCTACAATGAGCAGTTCTTC. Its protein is CASTHGQGRFYNEQFF.

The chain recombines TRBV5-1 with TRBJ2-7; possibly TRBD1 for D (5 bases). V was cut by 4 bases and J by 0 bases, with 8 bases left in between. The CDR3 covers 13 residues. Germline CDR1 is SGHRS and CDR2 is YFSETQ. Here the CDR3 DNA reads TGCGCCAGCAGCAGACAGAGCTCCTACGAGCAGTACTTC. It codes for CASSRQSSYEQYF.

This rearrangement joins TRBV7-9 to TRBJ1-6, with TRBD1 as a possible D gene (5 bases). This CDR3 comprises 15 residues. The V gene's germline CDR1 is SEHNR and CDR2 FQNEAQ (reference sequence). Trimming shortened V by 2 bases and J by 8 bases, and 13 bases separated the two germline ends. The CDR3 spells CASSLRGGFDSPLHF. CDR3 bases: TGTGCCAGCAGCTTACGCGGGGGTTTCGATTCACCCCTCCACTTT.

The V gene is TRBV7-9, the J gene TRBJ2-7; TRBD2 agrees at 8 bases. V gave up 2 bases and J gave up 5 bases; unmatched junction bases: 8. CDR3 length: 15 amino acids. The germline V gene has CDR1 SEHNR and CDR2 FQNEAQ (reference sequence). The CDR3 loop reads CASSLSGGGFHEQYF. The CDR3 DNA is TGTGCCAGCAGCTTATCGGGGGGGGGCTTCCACGAGCAGTACTTC. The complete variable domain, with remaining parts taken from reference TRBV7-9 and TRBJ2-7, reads DTGVSQNPRHKITKRGQNVTFRCDPISEHNRLYWYRQTLGQGPEFLTYFQNEAQLEKSRLLSDRFSAERPKGSFSTLEIQRTEQGDSAMYLCASSLSGGGFHEQYFGPGTRLTVT.

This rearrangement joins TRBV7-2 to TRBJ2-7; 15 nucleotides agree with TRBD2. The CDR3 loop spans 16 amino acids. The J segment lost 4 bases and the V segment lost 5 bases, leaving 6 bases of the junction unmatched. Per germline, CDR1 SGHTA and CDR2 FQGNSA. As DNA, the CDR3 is TGTGCCAGCAGCCCGGGGACTAGCGGGGGGTTGTACGAGCAGTACTTC. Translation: CASSPGTSGGLYEQYF.

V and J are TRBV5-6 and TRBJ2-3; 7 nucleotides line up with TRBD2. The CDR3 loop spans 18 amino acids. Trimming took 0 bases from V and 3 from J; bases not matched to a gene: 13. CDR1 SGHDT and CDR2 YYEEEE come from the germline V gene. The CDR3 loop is CASSLDWMGREWTDTQYF. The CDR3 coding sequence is TGTGCCAGCAGCTTGGATTGGATGGGGCGGGAGTGGACAGATACGCAGTATTTT.

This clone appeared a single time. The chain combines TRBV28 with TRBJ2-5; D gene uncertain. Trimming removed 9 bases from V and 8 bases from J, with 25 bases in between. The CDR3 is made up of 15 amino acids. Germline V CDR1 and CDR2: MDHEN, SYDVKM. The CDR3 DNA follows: TGTGCCAGTGAGAGGAAACTCAGTGGGTCTGCTACCCAGTACTTC. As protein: CASERKLSGSATQYF. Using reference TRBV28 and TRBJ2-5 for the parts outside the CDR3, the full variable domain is DVKVTQSSRYLVKRTGEKVFLECVQDMDHENMFWYRQDPGLGLRLIYFSYDVKMKEKGDIPEGYSVSREKKERFSLILESASTNQTSMYLCASERKLSGSATQYFGPGTRLLVL.

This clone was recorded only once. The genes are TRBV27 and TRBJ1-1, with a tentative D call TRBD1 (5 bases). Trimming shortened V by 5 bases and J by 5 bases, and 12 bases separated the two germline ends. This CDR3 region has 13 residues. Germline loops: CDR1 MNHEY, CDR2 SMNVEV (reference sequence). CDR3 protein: CASSDRWGTEAFF. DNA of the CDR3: TGTGCCAGCAGTGACCGGTGGGGGACTGAAGCTTTCTTT.

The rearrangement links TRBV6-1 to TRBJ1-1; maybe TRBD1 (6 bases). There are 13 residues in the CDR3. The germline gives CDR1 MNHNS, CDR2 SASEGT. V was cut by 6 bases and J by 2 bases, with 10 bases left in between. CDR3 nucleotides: TGTGCCAGCAGCGGACAGTCTAACACTGAAGCTTTCTTT. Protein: CASSGQSNTEAFF.

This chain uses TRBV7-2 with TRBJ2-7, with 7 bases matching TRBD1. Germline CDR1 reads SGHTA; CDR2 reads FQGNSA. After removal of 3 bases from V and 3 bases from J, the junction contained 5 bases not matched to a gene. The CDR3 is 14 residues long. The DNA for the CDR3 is TGTGCCAGCAGCTTGTCCCGGGACAGCTACGAGCAGTACTTC. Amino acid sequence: CASSLSRDSYEQYF.

CDR3 protein: CAWSGSQASEQYF. The CDR3 DNA follows: TGTGCCTGGAGTGGGAGTCAAGCGTCCGAGCAGTACTTC. V usage is TRBV30 and J usage is TRBJ2-7; D unclear. The CDR3 spans 13 residues. Germline-derived CDR1 and CDR2 are GTSNPN and SVGIG (reference sequence). The germline V and J ends were trimmed by 1 base and 6 bases, with 13 bases remaining between them.

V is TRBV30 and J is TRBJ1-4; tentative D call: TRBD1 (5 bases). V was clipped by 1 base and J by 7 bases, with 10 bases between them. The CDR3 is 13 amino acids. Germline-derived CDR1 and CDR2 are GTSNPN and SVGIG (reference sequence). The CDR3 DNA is TGTGCCTGGAGTGAGGGGTCGGGTGAAAAACTGTTTTTT. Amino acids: CAWSEGSGEKLFF. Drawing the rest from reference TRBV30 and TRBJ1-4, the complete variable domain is SQTIHQWPATLVQPVGSPLSLECTVEGTSNPNLYWYRQAAGRGLQLLFYSVGIGQISSEVPQNLSASRPQDRQFILSSKKLLLSDSGFYLCAWSEGSGEKLFFGSGTQLSVL.

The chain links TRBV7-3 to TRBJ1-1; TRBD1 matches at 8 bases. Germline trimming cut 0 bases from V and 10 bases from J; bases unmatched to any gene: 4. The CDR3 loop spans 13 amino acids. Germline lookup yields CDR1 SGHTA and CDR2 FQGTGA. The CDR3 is CASSLTGQGAAFF. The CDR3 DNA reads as TGTGCCAGCAGCTTAACGGGGCAGGGGGCAGCTTTCTTT.

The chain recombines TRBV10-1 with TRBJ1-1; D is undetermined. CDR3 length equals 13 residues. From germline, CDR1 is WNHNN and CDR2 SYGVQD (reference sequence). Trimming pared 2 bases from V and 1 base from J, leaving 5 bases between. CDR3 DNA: TGCGCCAGCAGTGAGGGCCCGAACACTGAAGCTTTCTTT. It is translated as CASSEGPNTEAFF.